This T cell receptor (beta chain) is drawn from a study of blood T cell repertoires in COVID-19. Whole-study context: Italy, Spain and the United States were the sources of the convalescent and acute COVID-19 samples. Nucleic acid was either cDNA or gDNA, and it came from T cells, B-cell-depleted T cells, or PBMCs.

Under the authors' procedure: Reference gene primers were amplified, and this amplification served to estimate nucleated cell counts. The repertoire was sequenced with immunoSEQ multiplex PCR; TCRdb's copy has only in-frame clones and lacks some. The V and J calls and clone size were taken over from that table, and D and trimming were inferred from the DNA. The sample includes approximately 90,000 clones, 85% seen only once; the top ten take 3.8%. Trimming cost V 8 bases and J 4 bases, with 9 bases left between them. There are 11 residues in the CDR3. The germline V gene encodes CDR1 SQVTM and CDR2 ANQGSEA.

Sequenced: peripheral blood. This clonotype was sampled from a man in his sixties with acute or convalescent COVID-19. The chain links TRBV29-1 to TRBJ2-1; tentatively, D is TRBD2 (5 bases). The CDR3 here is CSSRDYNEQFF. The CDR3, as DNA: TGCAGCAGCCGGGATTACAATGAGCAGTTCTTC.